The clone carrying this T cell receptor beta chain was seen ten or more times. TCRdb reanalysed the PCR reads using MiXCR and keeps one entry per CDR3 protein. The table records roughly 300,000 distinct CDR3 sequences, over 20% of them present only once. The sample originates from a study of molecular identifiers for immune sequencing clone quantification. Trimming shortened V by 6 bases and J by 3 bases, and 11 bases separated the two germline ends. Germline V gene lookup returns CDR1 MNHNY and CDR2 SVGAGI (reference sequence). The CDR3 extends over 13 amino acids. The V and J genes are TRBV6-6 and TRBJ1-2; D not certain. The origin of this receptor is a human donor in good health. Some libraries in this study had Jurkat cell RNA spiked in. Material for sequencing was naive CD8+ T cells from blood, with Jurkat cell RNA spiked in. As to subset: FACS-sorted CD8+CD4-CCR7+CD45RA+ naive T cells. For the CDR3, the DNA is TGTGCCAGCAGCCTAACAGCTGACTATGGCTACACCTTC. Protein sequence: CASSLTADYGYTF.